This T cell receptor (beta chain) emerged from a study of OX40 agonist ivuxolimab in advanced cancers. Study results and limitations: Among patients with partial responses at 0.1-3.0 mg/kg, clonal expansion was among the lowest.

As regards this clone: Its specificity is not known.

The germline gives CDR1 LNHDA, CDR2 SQIVND (reference sequence). V was clipped by 6 bases and J by 2 bases, with 13 bases between them. The CDR3 length is 14 residues. Only in-frame clones appear in the TCRdb table, and some are missing; sequencing was by immunoSEQ multiplex PCR. Of around 80,000 clones in the sample, roughly 92% were seen once. This receptor was taken from an adult with an advanced solid tumor such as melanoma, head and neck, liver or kidney cancer. This chain connects TRBV19 to TRBJ1-2; D is possibly TRBD1 (5 bases). The input for sequencing was CD4+ or CD8+ T cells sorted from blood, taken in a trial of the OX40 agonist ivuxolimab. CDR3 nucleotides: TGTGCCAGTAGAGGGACGCAACGGAACTATGGCTACACCTTC. Translation: CASRGTQRNYGYTF.